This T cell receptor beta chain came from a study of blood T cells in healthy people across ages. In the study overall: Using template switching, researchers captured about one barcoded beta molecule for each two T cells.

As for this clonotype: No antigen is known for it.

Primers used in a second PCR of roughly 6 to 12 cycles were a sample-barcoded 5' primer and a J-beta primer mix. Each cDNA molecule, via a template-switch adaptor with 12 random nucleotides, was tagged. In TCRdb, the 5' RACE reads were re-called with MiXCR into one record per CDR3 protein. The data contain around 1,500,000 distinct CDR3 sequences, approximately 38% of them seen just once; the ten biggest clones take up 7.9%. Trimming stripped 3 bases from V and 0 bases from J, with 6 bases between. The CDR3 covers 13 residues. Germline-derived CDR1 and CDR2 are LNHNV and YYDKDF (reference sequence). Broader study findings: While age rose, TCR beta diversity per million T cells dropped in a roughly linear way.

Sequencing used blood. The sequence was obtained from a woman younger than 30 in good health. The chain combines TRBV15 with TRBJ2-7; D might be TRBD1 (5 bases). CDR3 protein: CATSRTASYEQYF. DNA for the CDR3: TGTGCCACCAGCAGGACAGCCTCCTACGAGCAGTACTTC.